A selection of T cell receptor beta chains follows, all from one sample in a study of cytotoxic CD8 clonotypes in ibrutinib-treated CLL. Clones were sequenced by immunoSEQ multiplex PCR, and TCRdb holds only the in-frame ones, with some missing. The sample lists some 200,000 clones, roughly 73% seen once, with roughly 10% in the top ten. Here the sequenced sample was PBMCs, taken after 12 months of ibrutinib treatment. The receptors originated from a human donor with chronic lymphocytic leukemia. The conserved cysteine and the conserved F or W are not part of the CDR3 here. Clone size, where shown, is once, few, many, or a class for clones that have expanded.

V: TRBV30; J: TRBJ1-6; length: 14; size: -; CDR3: AWSGPGTGWNSPLH
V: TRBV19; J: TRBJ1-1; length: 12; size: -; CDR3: ASRGQGLGTEAF
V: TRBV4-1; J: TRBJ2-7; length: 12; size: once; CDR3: ASSQETAWNEQY
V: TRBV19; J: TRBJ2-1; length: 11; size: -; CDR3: ASSMGDRVEQF
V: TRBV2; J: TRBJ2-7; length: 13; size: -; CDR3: ASSLGLAGVNEQY
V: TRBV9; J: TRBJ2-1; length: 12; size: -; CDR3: ASSGLPLHNEQF
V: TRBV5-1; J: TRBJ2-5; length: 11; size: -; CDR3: ASSSNPLETQY
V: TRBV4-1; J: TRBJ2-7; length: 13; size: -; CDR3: ASSHNRDYAYEQY
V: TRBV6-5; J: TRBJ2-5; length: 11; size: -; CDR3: ASSYGPGETQY
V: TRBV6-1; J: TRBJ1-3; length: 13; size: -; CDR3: ASKLGQGGRDTIY
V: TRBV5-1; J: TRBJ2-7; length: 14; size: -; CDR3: ASSLGTGGSFDEQY
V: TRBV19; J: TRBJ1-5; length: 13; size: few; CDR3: ASSLAYGANQPQH
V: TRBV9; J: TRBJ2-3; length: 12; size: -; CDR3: ASSVGVNTDTQY
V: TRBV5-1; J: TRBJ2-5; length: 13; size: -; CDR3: ASSVGTGPQETQY
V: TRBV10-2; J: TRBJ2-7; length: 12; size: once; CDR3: ASSSGLQGGEQY
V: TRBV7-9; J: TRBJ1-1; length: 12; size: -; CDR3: ASTDTNSGQQAF
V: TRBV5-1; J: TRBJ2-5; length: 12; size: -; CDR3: ASSLAPSEETQY
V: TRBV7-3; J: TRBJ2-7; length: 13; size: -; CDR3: ASSLMSGGGYEQY
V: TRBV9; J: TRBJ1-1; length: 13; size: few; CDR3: ASSRYGYPNTEAF
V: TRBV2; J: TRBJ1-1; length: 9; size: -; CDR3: ASTAWQEAF
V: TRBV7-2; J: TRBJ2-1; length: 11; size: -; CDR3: ASSLTGYNEQF
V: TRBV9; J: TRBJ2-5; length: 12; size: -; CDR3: ASSGDGAQETQY
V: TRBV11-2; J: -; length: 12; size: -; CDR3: ASSLGPRVYEQY
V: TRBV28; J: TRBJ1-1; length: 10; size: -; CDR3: ASSLRDIEAF
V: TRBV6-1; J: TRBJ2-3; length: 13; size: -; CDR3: AATLGLGSSDTQY
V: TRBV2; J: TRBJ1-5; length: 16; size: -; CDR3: ASSLSGTALYSNQPQH
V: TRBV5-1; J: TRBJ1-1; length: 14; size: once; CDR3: ASSLARGAVNTEAF
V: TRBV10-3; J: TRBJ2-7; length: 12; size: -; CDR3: AIQGASLSYEQY
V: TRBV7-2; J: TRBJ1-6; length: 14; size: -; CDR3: ASSLEYIGGNSPLH
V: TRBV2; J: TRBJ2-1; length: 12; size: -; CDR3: ASSDASGTTRGV
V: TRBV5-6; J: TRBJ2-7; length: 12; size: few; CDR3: ASSFGQGRYEQY
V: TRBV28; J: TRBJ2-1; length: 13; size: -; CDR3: ASSQTTGVSHEQF
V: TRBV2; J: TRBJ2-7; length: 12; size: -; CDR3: ASSEVGRSYEQY
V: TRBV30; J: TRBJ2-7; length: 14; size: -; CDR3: AWSTPRDRGLYEQY
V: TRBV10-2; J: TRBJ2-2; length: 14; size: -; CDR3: ASSEATGADTGELF
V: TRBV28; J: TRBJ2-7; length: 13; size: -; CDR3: ASSFMVGGPYEQY
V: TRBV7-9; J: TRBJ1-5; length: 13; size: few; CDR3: ASSLGQGVDQPQH
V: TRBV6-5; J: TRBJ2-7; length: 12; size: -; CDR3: ASSYSGQRYEQY
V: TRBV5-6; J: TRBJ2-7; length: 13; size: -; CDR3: ASSWGAGPGGEQY
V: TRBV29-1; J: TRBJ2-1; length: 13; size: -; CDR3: SVGTSGGSRDEQF
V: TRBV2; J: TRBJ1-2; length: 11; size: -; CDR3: ASSGLLTGGYT